The 26 T cell receptor beta chains below all came from one sample that was sequenced in a study of cytomegalovirus exposure and HLA in healthy donors. The PCR employed 60 Vbeta primers together with 13 Jbeta primers. Some clones are missing from TCRdb's copy, which holds only in-frame ones; the method was immunoSEQ multiplex PCR. Altogether under 150,000 clones are present, under 70% being singletons, with the ten largest covering about 8.5%. Sequences were obtained from PBMCs. Every receptor here comes from a man younger than 35 in good health and CMV-seropositive.

This chain links TRBV5-4 with TRBJ2-1; 7 bases agree with TRBD1. Germline CDR1 is SGHNT and CDR2 is YYREEE (reference sequence). The V and J ends lost 2 bases and 3 bases, in that order; junction bases with no gene match: 5. The CDR3 runs 15 residues. The CDR3, as DNA: TGTGCCAGCAGCTTTCCACAGGGGAACTACAATGAGCAGTTCTTC. Translated, it gives CASSFPQGNYNEQFF.

This clone was detected only a few times. The V gene is TRBV5-1, the J gene TRBJ2-5; D perhaps matches TRBD1 (6 bases). Germline V gene lookup returns CDR1 SGHRS and CDR2 YFSETQ. The CDR3 extends over 14 amino acids. V shed 3 bases and J shed 1 base, with 10 bases lying between them. The CDR3 nucleotides are TGCGCCAGCAGCTACGGACAGTTCCAAGAGACCCAGTACTTC. Translation gives CASSYGQFQETQYF.

V is TRBV27 and J is TRBJ1-5, with 10 positions matching TRBD1. Germline-derived CDR1 and CDR2 are MNHEY and SMNVEV (reference sequence). The CDR3 extends over 17 amino acids. V lost 4 bases, J lost 4 bases, and 10 bases stayed unmatched. As DNA, the CDR3 is TGTGCCAGCAGTTCCCGACAGGGGGCGAGAGCGAATCAGCCCCAGCATTTT. Translated: CASSSRQGARANQPQHF.

The DNA for the CDR3 is TGTGCCAGCAGTGATGGGGCGTTCGGGGAGCTGTTTTTT. Amino acid sequence: CASSDGAFGELFF. The chain carries TRBV2 and TRBJ2-2; D perhaps matches TRBD1 (5 bases). The CDR3 spans 13 residues. The V end lost 3 bases, the J end lost 7 bases, and 9 bases lay between the germline ends. Germline V gives CDR1 SNHLY, CDR2 FYNNEI.

The V gene is TRBV5-4, the J gene TRBJ1-2; D gene unclear. V lost 0 bases and J lost 4, with 10 bases in between. The CDR3 consists of 14 residues. Germline CDR1 reads SGHNT; CDR2 reads YYREEE (reference sequence). The CDR3 DNA is TGTGCCAGCAGCTTGGCCCCAGACTCCTATGGCTACACCTTC. Translated: CASSLAPDSYGYTF. The variable domain in full, with the rest retrieved from reference TRBV5-4 and TRBJ1-2, is ETGVTQSPTHLIKTRGQQVTLRCSSQSGHNTVSWYQQALGQGPQFIFQYYREEENGRGNFPPRFSGLQFPNYSSELNVNALELDDSALYLCASSLAPDSYGYTFGSGTRLTVV.

The table lists this clone with a few counts. V is TRBV11-2 and J is TRBJ2-1, with a possible D match to TRBD1 (6 bases). The germline gives CDR1 SGHAT, CDR2 FQNNGV. This CDR3 has 12 amino acids. The V and J ends lost 3 bases and 6 bases respectively, with 6 bases between them. CDR3 bases: TGTGCCAGCAGCTTCAGGGGCAATGAGCAGTTCTTC. It yields the protein CASSFRGNEQFF.

This clone was observed a few times. The J gene is TRBJ1-4, the V gene TRBV7-9; D not resolved. The CDR3 totals 15 residues. Trimming pared 1 base from V and 8 bases from J, leaving 14 bases between. From germline, CDR1 is SEHNR and CDR2 FQNEAQ (reference sequence). This CDR3 reads CASSLGVPAGEKLFF. In DNA, the CDR3 is TGTGCCAGCAGCTTAGGGGTGCCGGCGGGGGAAAAACTGTTTTTT.

This chain joins TRBV6-5 and TRBJ2-2; 8 positions agree with TRBD2. This CDR3 region has 16 residues. Losses at the gene ends were 4 bases for V and 2 bases for J; bases not matched to a gene: 6. Germline CDR1 MNHEY, CDR2 SVGAGI. CDR3 amino acids: CASSFSLAGNTGELFF. The CDR3 nucleotides are TGTGCCAGCAGTTTTTCTCTAGCGGGTAACACCGGGGAGCTGTTTTTT.

This clone was observed a few times. V usage is TRBV5-1 and J usage is TRBJ1-1, with TRBD1 as a possible D gene (6 bases). This CDR3 is 14 amino acids long. In germline, CDR1 is SGHRS, CDR2 YFSETQ. V shed 2 bases and J shed 5 bases, with 13 bases lying between them. CDR3 loop: CASSFPGGLTEAFF. The CDR3 DNA reads as TGCGCCAGCAGCTTCCCCGGGGGGCTTACTGAAGCTTTCTTT. Using reference TRBV5-1 and TRBJ1-1 for the parts outside the CDR3, the full variable domain is KAGVTQTPRYLIKTRGQQVTLSCSPISGHRSVSWYQQTPGQGLQFLFEYFSETQRNKGNFPGRFSGRQFSNSRSEMNVSTLELGDSALYLCASSFPGGLTEAFFGQGTRLTVV.

The chain links TRBV4-1 to TRBJ1-1, with D unresolved. The V end lost 6 bases, the J end lost 1 base, and 12 bases lay between the germline ends. This CDR3 region has 14 residues. CDR1 and CDR2 (germline): MGHRA, YSYEKL. DNA of the CDR3: TGCGCCAGCAGTTATCCGGCGGAGAACACTGAAGCTTTCTTT. It specifies CASSYPAENTEAFF.

This clone was detected only once. The chain employs TRBV5-1 and TRBJ2-2; 9 bases are a match to TRBD1. Per the germline V gene, CDR1 is SGHRS and CDR2 is YFSETQ. CDR3 length: 17 residues. The ends lost 4 bases at V and 6 bases at J; junction bases unmatched: 13. The CDR3 is CASSQPAGTGLPGELFF. The CDR3 DNA reads as TGCGCCAGCAGCCAGCCTGCCGGGACAGGGCTGCCCGGGGAGCTGTTTTTT.

This clone occurred once. This chain connects TRBV28 to TRBJ1-5; TRBD1 matches at 9 bases. The CDR3 totals 15 residues. From germline, CDR1 is MDHEN and CDR2 SYDVKM. After removal of 5 bases from V and 1 base from J, the junction contained 3 bases not matched to a gene. CDR3 DNA: TGTGCCAGCAGTCGGGGGACAGGGAGCAATCAGCCCCAGCATTTT. Its protein is CASSRGTGSNQPQHF.

In its sample, this clone was seen a few times. The gene calls are TRBV11-2 and TRBJ1-5; 9 bases agree with TRBD1. This CDR3 comprises 16 residues. The germline V gene has CDR1 SGHAT and CDR2 FQNNGV. J lost 7 bases, V lost 5 bases, and 12 bases had no gene match. The CDR3 loop reads CASSPRVGTGYQPQHF. As DNA, the CDR3 is TGTGCCAGCAGCCCCAGGGTAGGGACAGGGTACCAGCCCCAGCATTTT.

The chain has TRBV11-2 and TRBJ2-7, with 8 bases identical to TRBD2. Germline loops: CDR1 SGHAT, CDR2 FQNNGV. V lost 5 bases and J lost 0; bases outside the gene matches: 0. The CDR3 has 13 amino acids. Written as DNA, the CDR3 is TGTGCCAGCAGCAGCGGGAGCTCCTACGAGCAGTACTTC. As protein: CASSSGSSYEQYF.

CDR3 residues: CASSQVQGNQPQHF. The CDR3, as DNA: TGCGCCAGCAGCCAAGTCCAGGGCAATCAGCCCCAGCATTTT. The gene calls are TRBV4-1 and TRBJ1-5; D gene ambiguous. Germline values: CDR1 MGHRA, CDR2 YSYEKL. The V end was cut by 1 base, the J end by 2 bases, with 6 bases between. This CDR3 is built from 14 residues.

The chain employs TRBV5-1 and TRBJ1-6, with TRBD1 identical over 9 bases. Germline CDR1 is SGHRS and CDR2 is YFSETQ. J lost 6 bases, V lost 2 bases, and 3 bases had no gene match. The CDR3 extends over 15 amino acids. CDR3 nucleotide sequence: TGCGCCAGCAGCTTACAGGGGGCATCTAATTCACCCCTCCACTTT. It codes for CASSLQGASNSPLHF. Drawing the rest from reference TRBV5-1 and TRBJ1-6, the complete variable domain is KAGVTQTPRYLIKTRGQQVTLSCSPISGHRSVSWYQQTPGQGLQFLFEYFSETQRNKGNFPGRFSGRQFSNSRSEMNVSTLELGDSALYLCASSLQGASNSPLHFGNGTRLTVT.

The chain combines TRBV28 with TRBJ2-7, with TRBD1 as a possible D gene (6 bases). This CDR3 comprises 15 residues. CDR1 is MDHEN and CDR2 is SYDVKM in the germline V gene. With 3 bases removed from V and 3 bases from J, the gap between germline ends came to 15 bases. In DNA form, the CDR3 reads TGTGCCAGCAGTTTCGTGGGGGCAGGAGTCTACGAGCAGTACGTC. It specifies CASSFVGAGVYEQYV.

The chain employs TRBV4-2 and TRBJ1-1; D might be TRBD1 (6 bases). This CDR3 is built from 15 residues. The germline CDR1 and CDR2 sequences are LGHNA and YNFKEQ. V was clipped by 3 bases and J by 1 base, with 12 bases between them. CDR3 DNA: TGTGCCAGCAGCCAGATGGTAGGGGGGAACACTGAAGCTTTCTTT. Encoded protein: CASSQMVGGNTEAFF.

The rearrangement links TRBV28 to TRBJ2-7; D gene uncertain. The CDR3 has 11 residues. Trimming cost V 7 bases and J 0 bases, with 4 bases left between them. Per germline, CDR1 MDHEN and CDR2 SYDVKM. The CDR3, as DNA: TGTGCCAGCACCAGCTCCTACGAGCAGTACTTC. Translated, it gives CASTSSYEQYF.

The chain couples TRBV28 to TRBJ2-2; 7 positions agree with TRBD1. The CDR3 is 15 residues long. Germline CDR1 and CDR2: MDHEN and SYDVKM. V lost 2 bases to trimming and J lost 4 bases; unmatched junction nucleotides: 4. The CDR3 loop reads CASSLTQGVTGELFF. For the CDR3, the DNA is TGTGCCAGCAGTTTAACCCAGGGGGTCACCGGGGAGCTGTTTTTT.

This clone was found once. The chain links TRBV4-1 to TRBJ1-5, with 10 bases fitting TRBD1. CDR3 length: 18 residues. The trim removed 1 base at V and 0 bases at J, leaving 6 bases unmatched. Germline V gene sequence: CDR1 MGHRA, CDR2 YSYEKL. The CDR3 nucleotides are TGCGCCAGCAGCCAAGTCCCGGGACAGGGGTATAGCAATCAGCCCCAGCATTTT. The encoded protein is CASSQVPGQGYSNQPQHF.

The V gene is TRBV28, the J gene TRBJ2-3; D remains unclear. Trimming stripped 6 bases from V and 1 base from J, with 8 bases between. From germline, CDR1 is MDHEN and CDR2 SYDVKM. The CDR3 extends over 13 amino acids. CDR3 loop: CASSRVGTDTQYF. As DNA, the CDR3 is TGTGCCAGCAGCCGAGTGGGCACAGATACGCAGTATTTT.

This chain connects TRBV2 to TRBJ2-4, with D perhaps matching TRBD1 (6 bases). The CDR3 sequence is 13 residues long. The germline V and J ends were trimmed by 8 bases and 3 bases, with 11 bases remaining between them. Looked up from germline, CDR1 is SNHLY and CDR2 is FYNNEI. The CDR3 is CASGKDSKNIQYF. CDR3 in DNA: TGTGCCAGCGGAAAGGACAGCAAAAACATTCAGTACTTC.

In DNA, the CDR3 is TGCAGTGGGAGTAGTGGGGAGACCCAGTACTTC. Its protein is CSGSSGETQYF. The chain employs TRBV20-1 and TRBJ2-5, with D unresolved. CDR3 size: 11 residues. V dropped 7 bases and J dropped 5 bases, with 11 bases sitting between them. Looked up from germline, CDR1 is DFQATT and CDR2 is SNEGSKA (reference sequence).

This clone came up a few times. The gene calls are TRBV30 and TRBJ1-5, with TRBD1 identical over 7 bases. V was pared by 5 bases and J by 1 base, with 11 bases of the junction left unmatched. The CDR3 totals 16 residues. CDR1 is GTSNPN and CDR2 is SVGIG in the germline V gene (reference sequence). CDR3 loop: CAWQRGHGRSNQPQHF. The CDR3 DNA follows: TGTGCCTGGCAGAGGGGGCACGGTCGGAGCAATCAGCCCCAGCATTTT.

The rearrangement links TRBV2 to TRBJ1-4, with 7 bases fitting TRBD1. The trim removed 5 bases at V and 4 bases at J, leaving 4 bases unmatched. The CDR3 covers 14 residues. Germline V gives CDR1 SNHLY, CDR2 FYNNEI. The CDR3 coding sequence is TGTGCCAGCAGTTGGGACAGATTTAATGAAAAACTGTTTTTT. As protein: CASSWDRFNEKLFF.